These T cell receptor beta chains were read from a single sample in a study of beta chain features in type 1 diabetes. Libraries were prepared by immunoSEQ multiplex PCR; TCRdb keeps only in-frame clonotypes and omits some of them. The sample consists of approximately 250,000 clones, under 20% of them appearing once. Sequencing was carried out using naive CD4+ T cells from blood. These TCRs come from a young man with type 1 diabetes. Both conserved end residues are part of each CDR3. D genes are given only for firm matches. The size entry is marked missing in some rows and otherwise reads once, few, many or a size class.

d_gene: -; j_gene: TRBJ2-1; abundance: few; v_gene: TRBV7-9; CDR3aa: CASSSGAGEQFF; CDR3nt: TGTGCCAGCAGCTCCGGCGCAGGTGAGCAGTTCTTC
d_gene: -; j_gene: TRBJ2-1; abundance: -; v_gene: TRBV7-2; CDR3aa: CASSLAWTEQFF; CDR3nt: TGTGCCAGCAGCTTAGCGTGGACTGAGCAGTTCTTC
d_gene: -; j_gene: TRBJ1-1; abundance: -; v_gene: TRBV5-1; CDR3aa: CASSSPGTKNTEAFF; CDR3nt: TGCGCCAGCAGCTCGCCAGGGACGAAGAACACTGAAGCTTTCTTT
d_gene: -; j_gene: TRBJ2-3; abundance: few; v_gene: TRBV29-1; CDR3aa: CSVDEGSTDTQYF; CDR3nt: TGCAGCGTTGACGAGGGCAGCACAGATACGCAGTATTTT
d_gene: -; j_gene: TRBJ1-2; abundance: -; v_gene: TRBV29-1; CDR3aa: CSVPLGWNYGYTF; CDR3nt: TGCAGCGTCCCACTCGGATGGAACTATGGCTACACCTTC
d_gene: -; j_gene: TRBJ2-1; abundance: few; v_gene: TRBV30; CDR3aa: CAWSVFSRNEQFF; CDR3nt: TGTGCCTGGAGTGTATTTTCCCGCAATGAGCAGTTCTTC
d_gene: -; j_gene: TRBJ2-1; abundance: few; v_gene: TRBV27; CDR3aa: CASSLPFSGSSYNEQFF; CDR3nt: TGTGCCAGCAGTTTACCCTTTAGCGGTAGCTCCTACAATGAGCAGTTCTTC
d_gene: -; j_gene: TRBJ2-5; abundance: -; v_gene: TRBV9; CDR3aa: CASSPRRAGETQYF; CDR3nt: TGTGCCAGCAGCCCAAGGAGGGCCGGGGAGACCCAGTACTTC
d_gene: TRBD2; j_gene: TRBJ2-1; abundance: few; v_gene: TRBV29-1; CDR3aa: CSVEGRLAFEQFF; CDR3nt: TGCAGCGTTGAAGGGAGACTAGCGTTTGAGCAGTTCTTC
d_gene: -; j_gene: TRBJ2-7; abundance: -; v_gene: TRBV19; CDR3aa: CAKIYYEQYF; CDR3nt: TGTGCCAAAATATACTACGAGCAGTACTTC
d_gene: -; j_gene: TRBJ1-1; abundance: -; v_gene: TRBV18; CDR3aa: CASSPGVENTEAFF; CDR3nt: TGTGCCAGCTCACCAGGGGTGGAGAACACTGAAGCTTTCTTT
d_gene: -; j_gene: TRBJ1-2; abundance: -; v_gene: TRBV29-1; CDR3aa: CSVGSHGGYTF; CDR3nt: TGCAGCGTTGGTAGCCATGGAGGCTACACCTTC
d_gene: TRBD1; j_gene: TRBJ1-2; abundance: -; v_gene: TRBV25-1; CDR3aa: CASSDMLTGDGYTF; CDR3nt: TGTGCCAGCAGTGATATGTTGACAGGGGATGGCTACACCTTC
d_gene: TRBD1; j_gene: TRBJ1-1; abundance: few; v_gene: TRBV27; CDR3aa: CASIALGQPMNTEAFF; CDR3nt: TGTGCCAGCATCGCCCTGGGACAGCCCATGAACACTGAAGCTTTCTTT
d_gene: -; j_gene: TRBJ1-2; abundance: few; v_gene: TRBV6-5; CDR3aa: CASSYSWQGYGYTF; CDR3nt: TGTGCCAGCAGTTACTCGTGGCAGGGCTATGGCTACACCTTC
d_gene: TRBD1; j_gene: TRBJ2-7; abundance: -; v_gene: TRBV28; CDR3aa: CASSRGQVRYEQYF; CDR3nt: TGTGCCAGCAGTCGTGGACAGGTCCGATACGAGCAGTACTTC
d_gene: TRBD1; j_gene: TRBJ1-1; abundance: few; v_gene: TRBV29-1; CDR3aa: CSVPGQQNTEAFF; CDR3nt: TGCAGCGTTCCGGGACAGCAGAACACTGAAGCTTTCTTT
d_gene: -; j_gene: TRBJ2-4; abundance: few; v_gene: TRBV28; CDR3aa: CASSQGTKNIQYF; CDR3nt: TGTGCCAGCAGTCAGGGTACCAAAAACATTCAGTACTTC
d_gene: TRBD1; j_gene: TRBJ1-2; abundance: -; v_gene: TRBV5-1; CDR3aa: CASSDTGEGYTF; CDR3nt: TGCGCCAGCAGCGACACAGGGGAAGGCTACACCTTC
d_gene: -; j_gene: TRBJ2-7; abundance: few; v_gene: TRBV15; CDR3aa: CATSRDQSYEQYF; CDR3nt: TGTGCCACCAGCAGAGATCAGAGCTACGAGCAGTACTTC
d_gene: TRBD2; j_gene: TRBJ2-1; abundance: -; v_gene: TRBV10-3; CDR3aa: CAISEGTSGGNEQFF; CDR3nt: TGTGCCATCAGTGAAGGGACTAGCGGAGGAAATGAGCAGTTCTTC
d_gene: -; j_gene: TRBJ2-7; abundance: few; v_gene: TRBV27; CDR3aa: CASTRTPFVEEQYF; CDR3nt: TGTGCCAGCACTCGGACGCCCTTCGTTGAAGAGCAGTACTTC
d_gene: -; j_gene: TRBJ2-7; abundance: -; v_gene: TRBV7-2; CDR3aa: CASSSGSYPRSEQYF; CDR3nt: TGTGCCAGCAGCTCCGGGTCCTACCCTAGATCCGAGCAGTACTTC
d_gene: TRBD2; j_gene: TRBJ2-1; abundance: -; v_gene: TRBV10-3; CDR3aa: CAISRTSDEQFF; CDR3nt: TGTGCCATCAGCAGGACTAGCGATGAGCAGTTCTTC
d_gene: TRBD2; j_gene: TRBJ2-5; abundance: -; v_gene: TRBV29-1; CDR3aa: CSVARTSGRAQETQYF; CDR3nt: TGCAGCGTGGCTCGGACTAGCGGGAGGGCCCAAGAGACCCAGTACTTC
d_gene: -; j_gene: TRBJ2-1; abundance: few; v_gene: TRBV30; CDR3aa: CAWKGSYNEQFF; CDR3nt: TGTGCCTGGAAAGGATCCTACAATGAGCAGTTCTTC
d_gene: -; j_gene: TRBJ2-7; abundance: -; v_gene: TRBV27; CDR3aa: CASSYKGSSYEQYF; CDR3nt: TGTGCCAGCAGTTATAAGGGTAGCTCCTACGAGCAGTACTTC
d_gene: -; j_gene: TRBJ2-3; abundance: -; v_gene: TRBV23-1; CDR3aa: CASTRRDFDTQYF; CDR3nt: TGCGCCAGCACTCGCCGGGACTTCGATACGCAGTATTTT
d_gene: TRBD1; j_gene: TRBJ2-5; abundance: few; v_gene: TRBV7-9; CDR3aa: CASSLTRQGAETQYF; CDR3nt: TGTGCCAGCAGCTTAACCCGGCAGGGGGCAGAGACCCAGTACTTC
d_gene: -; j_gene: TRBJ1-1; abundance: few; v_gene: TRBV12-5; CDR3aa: CASGLRNTEAFF; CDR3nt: TGTGCTAGTGGTTTGAGGAACACTGAAGCTTTCTTT
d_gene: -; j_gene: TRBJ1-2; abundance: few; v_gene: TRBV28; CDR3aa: CASSTTEGAGYGYTF; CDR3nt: TGTGCCAGCAGTACAACAGAGGGCGCGGGGTATGGCTACACCTTC
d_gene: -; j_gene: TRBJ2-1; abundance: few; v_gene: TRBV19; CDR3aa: CASSSAARVEQFF; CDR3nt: TGTGCCAGTAGTTCCGCGGCCAGGGTTGAGCAGTTCTTC
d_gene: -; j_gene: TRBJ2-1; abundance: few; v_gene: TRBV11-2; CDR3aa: CASSLAVPPSEQFF; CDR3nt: TGTGCCAGCAGCTTAGCGGTCCCACCCTCGGAGCAGTTCTTC
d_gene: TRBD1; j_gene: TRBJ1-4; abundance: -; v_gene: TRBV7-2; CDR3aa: CASSEGTDPRKLFF; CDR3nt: TGTGCCAGCAGCGAAGGGACAGATCCAAGGAAACTGTTTTTT
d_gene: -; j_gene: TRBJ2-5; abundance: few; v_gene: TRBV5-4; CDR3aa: CASSVPGVRETQYF; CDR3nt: TGTGCCAGCAGCGTGCCGGGAGTTCGGGAGACCCAGTACTTC
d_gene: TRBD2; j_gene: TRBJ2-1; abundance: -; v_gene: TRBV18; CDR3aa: CASSPLAGSYNEQFF; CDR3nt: TGTGCCAGCTCACCTTTAGCGGGCTCCTACAATGAGCAGTTCTTC
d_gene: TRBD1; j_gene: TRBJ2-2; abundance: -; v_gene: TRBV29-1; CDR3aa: CSAKTGVSTGELFF; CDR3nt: TGCAGCGCCAAGACAGGGGTCAGCACCGGGGAGCTGTTTTTT
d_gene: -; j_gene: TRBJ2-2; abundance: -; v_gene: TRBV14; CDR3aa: CASSQGNTGELFF; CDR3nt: TGTGCCAGCAGCCAGGGTAACACCGGGGAGCTGTTTTTT
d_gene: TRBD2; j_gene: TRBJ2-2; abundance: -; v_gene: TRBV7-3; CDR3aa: CASSPSLAGAGELFF; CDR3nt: TGTGCCAGCAGCCCTTCCCTAGCGGGAGCCGGGGAGCTGTTTTTT
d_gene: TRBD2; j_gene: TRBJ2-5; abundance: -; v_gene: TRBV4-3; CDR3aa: CASSQGRLARHQETQYF; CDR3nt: TGCGCCAGCAGCCAGGGTAGACTAGCGAGACACCAAGAGACCCAGTACTTC
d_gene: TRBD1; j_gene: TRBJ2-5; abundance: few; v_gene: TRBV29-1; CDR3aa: CSVLQGAQTQYF; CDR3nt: TGCAGCGTTTTACAGGGGGCGCAGACCCAGTACTTC
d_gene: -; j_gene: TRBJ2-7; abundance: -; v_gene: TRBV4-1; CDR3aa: CASSQGEDSTYEQYF; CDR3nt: TGCGCCAGCAGCCAAGGTGAGGACTCCACCTACGAGCAGTACTTC
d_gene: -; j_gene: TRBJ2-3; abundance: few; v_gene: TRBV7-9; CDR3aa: CASSLGGGADTQYF; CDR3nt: TGTGCCAGCAGCCTTGGAGGAGGGGCTGATACGCAGTATTTT
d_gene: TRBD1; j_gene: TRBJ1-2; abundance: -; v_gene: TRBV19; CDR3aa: CASSIPGQGTYGYTF; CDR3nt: TGTGCCAGTAGTATCCCGGGACAGGGGACATATGGCTACACCTTC
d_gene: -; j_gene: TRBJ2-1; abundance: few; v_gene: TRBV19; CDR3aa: CASSTARPPDNEQFF; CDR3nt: TGTGCCAGTAGTACTGCTAGACCCCCCGACAATGAGCAGTTCTTC
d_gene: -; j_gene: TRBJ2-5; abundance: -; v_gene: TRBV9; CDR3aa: CASSVEEWETQYF; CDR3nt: TGTGCCAGCAGCGTAGAGGAGTGGGAGACCCAGTACTTC
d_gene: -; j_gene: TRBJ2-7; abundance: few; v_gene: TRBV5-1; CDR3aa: CASSPGSYEQYF; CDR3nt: TGCGCCAGCAGCCCCGGCTCCTACGAGCAGTACTTC
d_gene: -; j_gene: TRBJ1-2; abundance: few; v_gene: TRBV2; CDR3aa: CASRATGYTF; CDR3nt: TGTGCCAGCAGGGCAACCGGCTACACCTTC
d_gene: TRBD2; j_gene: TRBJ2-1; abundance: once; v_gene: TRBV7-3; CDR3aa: CASSLRIAGSYNEQFF; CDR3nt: TGTGCCAGCAGCTTAAGGATAGCGGGCTCCTACAATGAGCAGTTCTTC
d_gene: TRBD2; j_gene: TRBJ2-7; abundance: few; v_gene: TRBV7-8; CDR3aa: CASSRGLAGDYEQYF; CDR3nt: TGTGCCAGCAGCCGCGGGCTAGCGGGAGACTACGAGCAGTACTTC
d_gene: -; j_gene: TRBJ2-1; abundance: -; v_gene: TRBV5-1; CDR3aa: CASSYLQDEQFF; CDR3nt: TGCGCCAGCAGCTACTTACAAGATGAGCAGTTCTTC
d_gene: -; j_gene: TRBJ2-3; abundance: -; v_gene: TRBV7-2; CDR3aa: CASSFRMATDTQYF; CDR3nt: TGTGCCAGCAGCTTCCGGATGGCCACAGATACGCAGTATTTT
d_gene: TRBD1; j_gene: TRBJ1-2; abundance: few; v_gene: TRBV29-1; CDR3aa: CSVVDRGLDYGYTF; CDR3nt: TGCAGCGTTGTGGACAGGGGGTTAGACTATGGCTACACCTTC
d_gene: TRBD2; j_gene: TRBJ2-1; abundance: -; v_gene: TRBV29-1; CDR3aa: CSVGASGGYNEQFF; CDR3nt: TGCAGCGTTGGAGCTAGCGGCGGCTACAATGAGCAGTTCTTC
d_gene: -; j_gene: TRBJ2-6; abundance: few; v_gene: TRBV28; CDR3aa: CASSSTLSGANVLTF; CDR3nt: TGTGCCAGCAGCTCGACACTCTCTGGGGCCAACGTCCTGACTTTC
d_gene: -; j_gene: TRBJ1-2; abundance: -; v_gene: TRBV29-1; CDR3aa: CSSGNGYTF; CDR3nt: TGCAGCTCTGGCAATGGCTACACCTTC
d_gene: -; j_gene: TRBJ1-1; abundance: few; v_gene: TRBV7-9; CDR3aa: CASSFSEGTEAFF; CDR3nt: TGTGCCAGCAGCTTTTCAGAAGGCACTGAAGCTTTCTTT
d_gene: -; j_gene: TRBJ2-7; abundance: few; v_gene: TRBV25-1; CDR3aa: CASSHPGTYEQYF; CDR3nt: TGTGCCAGCAGTCACCCTGGAACCTACGAGCAGTACTTC